The sequence of this T cell receptor beta chain was determined in a study of blood T cell repertoires in COVID-19. Study-wide context: Spain, Italy and the United States supplied samples that represented acute and convalescent COVID-19. The cDNA or gDNA used as material had been derived from T cells, B-cell-depleted T cells, or PBMCs.

The CDR3 totals 12 residues. The germline V and J ends were trimmed by 2 bases and 6 bases, with 8 bases remaining between them. Methods used by the authors: Amplifying reference gene primers gave estimates of nucleated cell counts. The data were produced by immunoSEQ multiplex PCR, yet TCRdb's version contains in-frame clones alone and is incomplete. The V and J calls and the clone size are those of that table, but D and trimming were determined from the DNA. This sample yields some 700,000 clones, of which around 90% are seen a single time; 0.2% to 0.3% belongs to the top ten. The chain links TRBV12-3 or TRBV12-4 to TRBJ2-7; D remains ambiguous. Sequenced input: peripheral blood. The TCR comes from a woman aged 18-29 years with acute or convalescent COVID-19. This CDR3 is CASSLTQVEQYF. CDR3 bases: TGTGCCAGCAGTTTAACCCAGGTCGAGCAGTACTTC.